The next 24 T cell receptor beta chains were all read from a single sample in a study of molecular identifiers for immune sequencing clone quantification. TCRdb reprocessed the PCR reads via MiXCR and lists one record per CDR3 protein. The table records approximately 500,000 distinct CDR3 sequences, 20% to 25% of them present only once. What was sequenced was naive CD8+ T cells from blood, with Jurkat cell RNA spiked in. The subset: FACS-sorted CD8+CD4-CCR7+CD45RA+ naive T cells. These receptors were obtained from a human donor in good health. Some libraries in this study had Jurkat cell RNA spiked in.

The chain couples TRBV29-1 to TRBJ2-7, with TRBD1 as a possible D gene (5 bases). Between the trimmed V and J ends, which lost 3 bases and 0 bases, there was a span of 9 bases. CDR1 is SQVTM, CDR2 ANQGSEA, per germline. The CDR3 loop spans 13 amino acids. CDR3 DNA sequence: TGCAGCGTTGAGGCAGGGTTCTCCTACGAGCAGTACTTC. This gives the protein CSVEAGFSYEQYF.

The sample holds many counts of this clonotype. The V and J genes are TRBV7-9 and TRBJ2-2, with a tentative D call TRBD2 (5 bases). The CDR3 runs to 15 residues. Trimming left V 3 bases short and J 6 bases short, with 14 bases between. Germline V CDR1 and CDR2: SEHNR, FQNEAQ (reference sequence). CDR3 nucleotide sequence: TGTGCCAGCAGCTTGGGTCTAGCAGGCCCCGGGGAGCTGTTTTTT. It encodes CASSLGLAGPGELFF.

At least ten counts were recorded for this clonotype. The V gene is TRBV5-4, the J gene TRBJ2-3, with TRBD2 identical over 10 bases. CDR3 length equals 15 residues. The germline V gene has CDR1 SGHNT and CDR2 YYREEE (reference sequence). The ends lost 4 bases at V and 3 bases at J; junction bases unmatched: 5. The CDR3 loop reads CASSLTSGPTDTQYF. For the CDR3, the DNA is TGTGCCAGCAGCCTGACTAGCGGGCCGACAGATACGCAGTATTTT.

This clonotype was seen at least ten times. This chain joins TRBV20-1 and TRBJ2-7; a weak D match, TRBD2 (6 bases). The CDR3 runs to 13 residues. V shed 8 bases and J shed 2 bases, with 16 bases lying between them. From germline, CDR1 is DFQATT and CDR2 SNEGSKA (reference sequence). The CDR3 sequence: CSTPPSDTYEQYF. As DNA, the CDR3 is TGCAGTACCCCTCCTAGCGACACCTACGAGCAGTACTTC.

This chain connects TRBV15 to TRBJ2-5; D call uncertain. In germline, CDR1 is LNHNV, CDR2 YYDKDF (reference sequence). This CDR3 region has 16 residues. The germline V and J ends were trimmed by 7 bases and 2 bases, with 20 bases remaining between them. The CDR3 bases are TGTGCCACCAAACCCTACCACGGCCCAGATCAAGAGACCCAGTACTTC. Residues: CATKPYHGPDQETQYF.

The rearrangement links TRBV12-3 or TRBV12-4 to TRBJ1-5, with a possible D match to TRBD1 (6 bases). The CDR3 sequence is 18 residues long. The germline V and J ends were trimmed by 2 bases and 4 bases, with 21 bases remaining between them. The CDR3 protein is CASSLISPGAGVNQPQHF. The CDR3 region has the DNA TGTGCCAGCAGTTTAATTTCTCCTGGAGCAGGGGTTAATCAGCCCCAGCATTTT.

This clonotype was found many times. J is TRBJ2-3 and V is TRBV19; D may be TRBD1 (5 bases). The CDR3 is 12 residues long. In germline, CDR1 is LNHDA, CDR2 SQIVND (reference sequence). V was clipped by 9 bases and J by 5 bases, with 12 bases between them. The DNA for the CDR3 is TGTGCCAGAGACCAGGGAAAAGATACGCAGTATTTT. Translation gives CARDQGKDTQYF.

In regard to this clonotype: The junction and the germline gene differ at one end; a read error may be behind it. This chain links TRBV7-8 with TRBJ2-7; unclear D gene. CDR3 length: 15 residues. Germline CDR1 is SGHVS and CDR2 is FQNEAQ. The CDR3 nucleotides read TGTGCCAGCAGATTAGGGTCTAGTCTCAGCTACGAGCAGTACTTC. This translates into CASRLGSSLSYEQYF.

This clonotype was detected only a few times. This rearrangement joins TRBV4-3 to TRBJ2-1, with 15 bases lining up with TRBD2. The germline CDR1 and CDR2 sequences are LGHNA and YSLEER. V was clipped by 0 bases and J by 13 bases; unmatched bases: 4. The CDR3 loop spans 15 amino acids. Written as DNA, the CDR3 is TGCGCCAGCAGCCAAGATGGGGGACTAGCGGGGGGTCAGTTCTTC. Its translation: CASSQDGGLAGGQFF.

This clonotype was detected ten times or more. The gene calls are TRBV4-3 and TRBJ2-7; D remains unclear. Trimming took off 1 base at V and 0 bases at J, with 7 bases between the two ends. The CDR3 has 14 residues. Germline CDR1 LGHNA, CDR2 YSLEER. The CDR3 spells CASSQGWGSYEQYF. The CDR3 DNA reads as TGCGCCAGCAGCCAAGGGTGGGGCTCCTACGAGCAGTACTTC.

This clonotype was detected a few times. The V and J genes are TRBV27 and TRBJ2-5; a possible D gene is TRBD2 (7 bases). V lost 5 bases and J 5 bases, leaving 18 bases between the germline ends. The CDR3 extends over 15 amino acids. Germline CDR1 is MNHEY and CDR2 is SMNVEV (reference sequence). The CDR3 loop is CASSHLGGAGETQYF. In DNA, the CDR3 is TGTGCCAGCAGTCACTTGGGGGGGGCAGGGGAGACCCAGTACTTC.

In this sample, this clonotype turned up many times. CDR3 sequence: CASSFGTGYYEQYF. The CDR3 DNA is TGTGCCAGCAGCTTCGGGACAGGGTACTACGAGCAGTACTTC. J is TRBJ2-7 and V is TRBV5-6; 9 positions match TRBD1. Trimming cost V 2 bases and J 3 bases; bases outside gene matches: 3. CDR1 and CDR2 from the germline V gene are SGHDT and YYEEEE. The CDR3 is 14 amino acids.

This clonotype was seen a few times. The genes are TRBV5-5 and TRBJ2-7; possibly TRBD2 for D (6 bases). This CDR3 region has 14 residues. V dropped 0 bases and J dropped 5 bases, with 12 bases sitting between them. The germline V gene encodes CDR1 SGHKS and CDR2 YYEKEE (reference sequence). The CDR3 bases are TGTGCCAGCAGCTTGGCCCCAGGGAGGAACGAGCAGTACTTC. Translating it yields CASSLAPGRNEQYF.

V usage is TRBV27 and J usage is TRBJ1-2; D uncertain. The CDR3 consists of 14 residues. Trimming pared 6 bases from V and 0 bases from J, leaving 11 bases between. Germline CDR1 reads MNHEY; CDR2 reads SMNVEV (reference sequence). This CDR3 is CASRLAGTNYGYTF. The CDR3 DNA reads TGTGCCAGCAGACTGGCAGGTACTAACTATGGCTACACCTTC.

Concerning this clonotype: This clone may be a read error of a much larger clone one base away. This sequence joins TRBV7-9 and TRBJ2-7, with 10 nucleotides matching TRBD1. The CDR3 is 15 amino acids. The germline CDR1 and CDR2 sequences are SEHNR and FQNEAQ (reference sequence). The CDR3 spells CANSISGTGDYEQYF. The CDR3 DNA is TGTGCCAACAGCATATCCGGGACAGGGGACTACGAGCAGTACTTC.

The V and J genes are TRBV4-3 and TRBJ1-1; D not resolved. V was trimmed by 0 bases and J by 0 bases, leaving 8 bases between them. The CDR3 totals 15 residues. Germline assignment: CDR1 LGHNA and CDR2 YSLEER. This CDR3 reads CASSQEAILNTEAFF. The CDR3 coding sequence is TGCGCCAGCAGCCAAGAGGCCATTTTGAACACTGAAGCTTTCTTT.

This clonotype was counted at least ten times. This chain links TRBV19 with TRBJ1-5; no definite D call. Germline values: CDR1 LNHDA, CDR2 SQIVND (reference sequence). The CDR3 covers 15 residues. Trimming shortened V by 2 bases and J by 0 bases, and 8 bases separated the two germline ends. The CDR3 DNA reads TGTGCCAGTAGTATAAACGGAAATAGCAATCAGCCCCAGCATTTT. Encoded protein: CASSINGNSNQPQHF.

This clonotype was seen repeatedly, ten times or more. The CDR3 DNA reads TGTGCCAGCACCCCTGGGGGATATACTGAAGCTTTCTTT. This gives the protein CASTPGGYTEAFF. The V gene is TRBV6-2 or TRBV6-3, the J gene TRBJ1-1, with D maybe TRBD1 (5 bases). The CDR3 totals 13 residues. CDR1 is MNHEY and CDR2 is SVGEGT in the germline V gene. V was pared by 7 bases and J by 5 bases, with 14 bases between.

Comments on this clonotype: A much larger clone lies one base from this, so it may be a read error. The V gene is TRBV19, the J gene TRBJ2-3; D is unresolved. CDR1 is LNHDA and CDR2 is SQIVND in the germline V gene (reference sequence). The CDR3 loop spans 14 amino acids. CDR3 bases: TGTGTCAGTAGTCCCAATGTGGGCGCAGATACGCAGTATTTT. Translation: CVSSPNVGADTQYF. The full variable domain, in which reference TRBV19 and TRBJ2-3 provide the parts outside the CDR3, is DGGITQSPKYLFRKEGQNVTLSCEQNLNHDAMYWYRQDPGQGLRLIYYSQIVNDFQKGDIAEGYSVSREKKESFPLTVTSAQKNPTAFYLCVSSPNVGADTQYFGPGTRLTVL.

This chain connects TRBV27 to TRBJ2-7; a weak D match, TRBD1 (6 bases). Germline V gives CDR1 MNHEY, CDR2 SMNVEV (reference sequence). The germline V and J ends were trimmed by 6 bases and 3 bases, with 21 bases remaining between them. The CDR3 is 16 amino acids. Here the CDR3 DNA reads TGTGCCAGCAGATTTTTGGGGGCAGGACCTGACTACGAGCAGTACTTC. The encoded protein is CASRFLGAGPDYEQYF.

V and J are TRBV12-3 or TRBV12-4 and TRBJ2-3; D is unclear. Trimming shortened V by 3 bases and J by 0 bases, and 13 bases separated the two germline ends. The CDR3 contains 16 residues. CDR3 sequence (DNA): TGTGCCAGCAGTTTTGGGCATGCTACTAGCACAGATACGCAGTATTTT. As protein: CASSFGHATSTDTQYF.

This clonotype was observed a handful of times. This chain's CDR3 is CASSLGGGQGTDTQYF. In DNA form, the CDR3 reads TGTGCCAGCAGCTTGGGGGGGGGACAGGGCACAGATACGCAGTATTTT. The chain joins TRBV5-4 to TRBJ2-3, with D possibly matching TRBD1 (8 bases). Trimming took 0 bases from V and 1 from J, leaving 12 bases between them. The CDR3 is 16 amino acids. CDR1 is SGHNT and CDR2 is YYREEE in the germline V gene (reference sequence).

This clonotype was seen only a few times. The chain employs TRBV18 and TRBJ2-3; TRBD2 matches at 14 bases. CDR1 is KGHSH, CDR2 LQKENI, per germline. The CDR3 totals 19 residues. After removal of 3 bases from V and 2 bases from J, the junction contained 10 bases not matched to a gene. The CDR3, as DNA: TGTGCCAGCTCACCCTCCGGGACTAGCGGGGGCCAACACACAGATACGCAGTATTTT. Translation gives CASSPSGTSGGQHTDTQYF.

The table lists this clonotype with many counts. The CDR3 is CAWTLYRAQNTEAFF. CDR3 in DNA: TGTGCCTGGACCCTTTACAGGGCGCAGAACACTGAAGCTTTCTTT. V and J are TRBV30 and TRBJ1-1, with a possible D match to TRBD1 (6 bases). The CDR3 consists of 15 residues. The V end lost 4 bases, the J end lost 1 base, and 16 bases lay between the germline ends. The V gene's germline CDR1 is GTSNPN and CDR2 SVGIG (reference sequence).